Listed below are T cell receptor beta chains from one sample, sequenced in a study of siplizumab effects on memory and regulatory T cells. Generated by immunoSEQ multiplex PCR, the TCRdb table keeps only in-frame clones and is missing some. In the table there are approximately 82,000 clones, about 91% of which are singletons. Specimen: Tregs sorted from blood. The origin of the receptors is a human donor in good health. The conserved cysteine and the conserved F or W are not part of the CDR3 here. Each record gives: D gene, V gene, clone size, J gene, CDR3 protein. The D gene is left open where the match is weak. A clone size is listed for some rows: how often the clone was seen (once, few, many), or a class if it is expanded.

NA	TRBV15	NA	TRBJ2-7	ATSREGVSAYEQY
NA	TRBV10-3	NA	TRBJ1-6	AISESNWSSYNSPLH
TRBD1	TRBV5-1	NA	TRBJ1-1	ASSPRQGVSNTEAF
NA	TRBV20-1	NA	TRBJ2-5	SASGETQY
TRBD1	TRBV4-1	NA	TRBJ1-2	ASSLTGTVNGYT
NA	TRBV7-9	NA	TRBJ1-2	ASSLMVGASYGYT
TRBD2	TRBV18	NA	TRBJ2-7	ASSIAGETYEQY
NA	TRBV19	NA	TRBJ1-2	ASSIDRRPVRSNYGYT
NA	TRBV5-1	NA	TRBJ2-7	ASSLAGDEQY
TRBD1	TRBV18	NA	TRBJ2-4	ASSPRVWTGGASTKNIQY
NA	TRBV6-5	NA	TRBJ2-1	ASSSPGTSYNEQF
NA	TRBV5-5	NA	TRBJ1-1	ASSREVRGTEAF
TRBD2	TRBV29-1	NA	TRBJ2-5	SVAGGMVQTETQY
NA	TRBV7-2	NA	TRBJ1-6	ASSLLQVDNSPLH
NA	TRBV5-1	NA	TRBJ1-3	ASSLAGTSGNTIY
NA	TRBV15	NA	TRBJ2-7	ATSRGPGDEQY
NA	TRBV7-9	NA	TRBJ1-2	ASSSNDYGYT
NA	TRBV5-1	NA	TRBJ2-5	ASSLDGKGTQY
TRBD1	TRBV19	once	TRBJ2-7	ASSTYPPGQGVYEQY
NA	TRBV15	once	TRBJ1-4	ATSSKMGGPSNEKLF
NA	TRBV25-1	NA	TRBJ1-6	ASRTDNYNSPLH
NA	TRBV5-1	NA	TRBJ2-3	ASSEGDLSTDTQY
TRBD1	TRBV6-1	NA	TRBJ2-5	ASRRDRGPETQY
NA	TRBV5-1	NA	TRBJ2-2	ASRRDQGWGTGELF
NA	TRBV5-6	NA	TRBJ1-2	ASSSDYRGYT
TRBD1	TRBV29-1	NA	TRBJ1-5	SAQGSGQPQH
NA	TRBV5-1	once	TRBJ2-5	ASSFDRETQY
TRBD2	TRBV29-1	once	TRBJ2-5	SVEDLLAGRRGVQETQY
TRBD1	TRBV15	NA	TRBJ2-6	ATSRGQGASGANVLT
NA	TRBV4-1	NA	TRBJ2-3	ASSQTTERDTQY
TRBD2	TRBV28	NA	TRBJ2-3	ASSFPGLAYSDTQY
TRBD2	TRBV11-2	NA	TRBJ2-3	ASSLARLAGTDTQY
TRBD1	TRBV18	NA	TRBJ2-5	ASSPGQEETQY
TRBD1	TRBV2	NA	TRBJ1-5	ASSGTGTFNQPQH
NA	TRBV19	NA	TRBJ1-1	ASSGGRTEAF
NA	TRBV20-1	NA	TRBJ1-2	SARHDGYT
NA	TRBV4-1	NA	TRBJ2-2	ASSQYRATNTGELF
NA	TRBV11-2	NA	TRBJ1-4	ASSRQPTNEKLF
NA	TRBV29-1	NA	TRBJ2-7	SVVDRGEQY
TRBD2	TRBV6-6	NA	TRBJ2-1	ASSWAAGGNNEQF
TRBD1	TRBV11-2	NA	TRBJ2-2	ASSPLTGVGTGELF
TRBD1	TRBV7-2	NA	TRBJ1-6	ASSLADRDSSPLH
NA	TRBV7-9	NA	TRBJ2-1	ASSLDGAYNEQF
NA	TRBV25-1	NA	TRBJ2-1	ASSVGRNEQF
NA	TRBV25-1	NA	TRBJ2-3	ASIGRRDSTDTQY
NA	TRBV5-1	once	TRBJ2-7	ASSYSNGSPYEQY
NA	TRBV6-6	NA	TRBJ1-2	ASTRDGNYGYT
NA	TRBV9	NA	TRBJ2-6	ASSPEGDGANVLT
NA	TRBV15	NA	TRBJ1-6	ATSRARADSPLH
NA	TRBV6-6	NA	TRBJ2-5	ASSSLETQY
NA	TRBV9	NA	TRBJ1-2	ASSGGISVNYGYT
TRBD1	TRBV28	NA	TRBJ1-2	ASSSPYQGEDGYT
TRBD1	TRBV5-4	NA	TRBJ1-1	ASSAGGVSEAF
TRBD1	TRBV7-2	once	TRBJ1-2	ASSYRGYGYT
NA	TRBV28	few	TRBJ2-7	ASWAGTTYEQY
TRBD1	TRBV5-1	NA	TRBJ1-1	ASSTAGGEAF
NA	TRBV14	NA	TRBJ2-1	ASSVLRGWNNEQF
NA	TRBV28	NA	TRBJ1-6	ASTLGHLNSPLH
TRBD2	TRBV5-1	NA	TRBJ2-7	ASSAGLAGAYEQY